This T cell receptor beta chain is from a study of T cell changes during pregnancy in multiple sclerosis (dated by TCRdb to 2018 to 2020). With respect to the entire study: Changes in the T cell repertoire over the course of pregnancy were examined in this study in women with multiple sclerosis.

Library prep was done by the immunoSEQ multiplex PCR assay. Held by TCRdb, this immuneACCESS table contains in-frame sequences only and omits some clones. Under half of the omission traces to an unresolved V gene where checked; the cause of the rest is unknown. This sample gives some 49,000 clones in total; about 91% of them show up just once. 0.37% of the sample is held by the ten biggest clonotypes. The CDR3 has 15 amino acids, counting the end cysteine and phenylalanine. Here the CDR3 DNA is all that survives: 45 bases in frame from base 1. After removal of 6 bases from V and 0 bases from J, the junction retains 8 bases not matched to a gene. Sequences MNHNS (CDR1) and SASEGT (CDR2) are obtained from the germline V gene. In regard to this clone: Its antigen is unknown. Qualities for individual bases were not recorded, and no much larger clone is one base off.

This TCR was recovered from a female donor in good health, enrolled as a control in a pregnancy study. The rearrangement joined TRBV6-1 to TRBJ2-7, with 7 bases in between that match TRBD1. This specimen consisted of CD4+ T cells from peripheral blood mononuclear cells, obtained in the second trimester of pregnancy. CDR3 sequence: CASSWGQPSSYEQYF. The DNA sequence follows: TGTGCCAGCAGCTGGGGACAGCCCAGCTCCTACGAGCAGTACTTC.